This TCR delta chain originates from a study of gamma delta lymphoproliferative disorders and STAT genes. Background on the study: At least 50 ng of genomic DNA went into each LymphoTrack Dx TCRG Assay library. The EuroClonality-NGS protocol was used to prepare delta libraries.

TCRdb fed the multiplex PCR reads into CATT to redo clone calling. The sample includes around 3,700 delta-chain clones, about 1.2% seen only once; the top ten take more than 20%. Sequencing used genomic DNA taken from PBMCs of patients and controls. Age- and sex-matched healthy adult donors provided control blood. On this clone itself: A far larger clone is a single base away, which makes a read error likely. This specimen includes other DNA sequences encoding the same CDR3.

The sequenced sample was blood. The receptor was isolated from a human donor in good health.

CDR3 loop: CACDDVGGINQKLIF. CDR3 DNA: TGTGCTTGTGATGACGTTGGGGGGATCAACCAAAAACTCATCTTT. The rearrangement uses TRDV2 and TRDJ1, with TRDD3 matching 7 bases. Germline loops: CDR1 GEAIGNYY, CDR2 EKD. The CDR3 extends over 15 amino acids.